This T cell receptor (beta chain) was sequenced for a study of shared clonotypes between healthy human individuals. The method was immunoSEQ multiplex PCR; TCRdb's version includes in-frame clones alone and lacks a portion of them. The sample records about 2.4 million clones, approximately 93% being singletons. The ends were cut back, 5 bases at V and 3 bases at J, with 14 bases in the middle. Looked up from germline, CDR1 is SEHNR and CDR2 is FQNEAQ (reference sequence). The CDR3 is 15 amino acids. The chain recombines TRBV7-9 with TRBJ1-5, with D possibly TRBD1 on 5 matching bases. The receptor comes from a man between 18 and 29 years old in good health. Some clones in this sample may be carry-over from other donors' samples. Input material: naive CD4+ T cells from PBMCs. Subset denoted: CD45RA+ positively selected. This chain's CDR3 is CASSDPQGNNQPQHF. CDR3 sequence (DNA): TGTGCCAGCAGCGATCCCCAGGGAAACAATCAGCCCCAGCATTTT.